The 16 T cell receptor beta chains given below trace back to one sample, sequenced in a study of cytotoxic CD8 clonotypes in ibrutinib-treated CLL. This table comes from immunoSEQ multiplex PCR, and its TCRdb copy is limited to in-frame clones, with some not included. The data contain under 200,000 clones, more than 65% of them singletons. Specimen: PBMCs, collected after 12 months of ibrutinib treatment. The receptors derive from a human donor with chronic lymphocytic leukemia.

This rearrangement joins TRBV20-1 to TRBJ1-1; D call uncertain. V lost 7 bases and J 10 bases, leaving 16 bases between the germline ends. The CDR3 totals 11 residues. Germline CDR1 reads DFQATT; CDR2 reads SNEGSKA (reference sequence). Here the CDR3 reads CSGRPYEGAFF. The DNA of the CDR3 is TGCAGTGGAAGACCCTACGAGGGAGCTTTCTTT.

The rearrangement uses TRBV19 and TRBJ1-2, with a weak D call TRBD1 (5 bases). CDR3 length: 14 residues. The V gene lost 4 bases and the J gene lost 7 bases, with 16 bases spanning the gap. Looked up from germline, CDR1 is LNHDA and CDR2 is SQIVND (reference sequence). CDR3 in amino acids: CASSNDRGVLGYTF. CDR3 bases: TGTGCCAGTAGTAACGATCGGGGGGTGCTTGGCTACACCTTC.

V and J are TRBV28 and TRBJ2-5; 9 bases align to TRBD2. Looked up from germline, CDR1 is MDHEN and CDR2 is SYDVKM. This CDR3 region has 16 residues. The V segment lost 3 bases and the J segment 5 bases; nucleotides outside the gene matches: 10. The CDR3 is CASSFLGGGAGETQYF. As DNA, the CDR3 is TGTGCCAGCAGTTTTCTCGGCGGGGGGGCTGGGGAGACCCAGTACTTC. Full variable domain (rest looked up from reference TRBV28 and TRBJ2-5): DVKVTQSSRYLVKRTGEKVFLECVQDMDHENMFWYRQDPGLGLRLIYFSYDVKMKEKGDIPEGYSVSREKKERFSLILESASTNQTSMYLCASSFLGGGAGETQYFGPGTRLLVL.

J is TRBJ2-1 and V is TRBV18, with 8 bases that match TRBD2. The junction had 6 bases not matched to a gene; V was cut back by 1 base and J by 7 bases. Germline values: CDR1 KGHSH, CDR2 LQKENI. This CDR3 has 15 amino acids. CDR3 sequence reads: CASSPLIAGLNEQFF. As DNA, the CDR3 is TGTGCCAGCTCACCACTAATAGCGGGGTTAAATGAGCAGTTCTTC.

V usage is TRBV11-2 and J usage is TRBJ2-7, with D hard to call. The CDR3 sequence is 11 residues long. V gave up 2 bases and J gave up 13 bases, with 12 bases separating them. Germline V CDR1 and CDR2: SGHAT, FQNNGV. Written as DNA, the CDR3 is TGTGCCAGCAGCTTAAGTTTGCCGCCATACTTC. It codes for CASSLSLPPYF.

This clone was detected once. The gene calls are TRBV4-2 and TRBJ2-1; perhaps D is TRBD1 or TRBD2 (9 bases each). CDR1 and CDR2 (germline): LGHNA, YNFKEQ. V was shortened by 2 bases and J by 8 bases, with 22 bases between the two germline ends. This CDR3 region has 17 residues. The CDR3 sequence is CASSQISGGQGVDEQFF. As DNA, the CDR3 is TGTGCCAGCAGCCAAATTAGCGGGGGACAGGGAGTCGATGAGCAGTTCTTC.

DNA for the CDR3: TGTGCCAGCAGCCCGGGTGGCACTCAAGGGTCCTACGAGCAGTACTTC. Protein product: CASSPGGTQGSYEQYF. This chain joins TRBV9 and TRBJ2-7, with D unclear. Between the trimmed V and J ends, which lost 4 bases and 1 base, there was a span of 18 bases. Germline V CDR1 and CDR2: SGDLS, YYNGEE. This CDR3 has 16 amino acids.

The rearrangement uses TRBV2 and TRBJ2-1; D not certain. This CDR3 has 11 amino acids. The germline CDR1 and CDR2 sequences are SNHLY and FYNNEI. V was trimmed by 6 bases and J by 5 bases, leaving 5 bases between them. CDR3 nucleotide sequence: TGTGCCAGCAGCCAAGACAATGAGCAGTTCTTC. This sequence encodes CASSQDNEQFF.

This clone is a singleton in its sample. The rearrangement links TRBV5-1 to TRBJ1-3, with D unclear. This CDR3 spans 14 amino acids. V lost 0 bases and J lost 0, with 4 bases in between. CDR1 and CDR2 from the germline V gene are SGHRS and YFSETQ. The CDR3 protein is CASSLAVSGNTIYF. The CDR3 DNA is TGCGCCAGCAGCTTGGCAGTCTCTGGAAACACCATATATTTT.

Notes on this clone: It may be a read error: a sequence one base away is much more abundant. The genes are TRBV27 and TRBJ1-6; a possible D gene is TRBD1 (5 bases). V dropped 6 bases and J dropped 7 bases, with 16 bases sitting between them. The CDR3 consists of 15 residues. Germline values: CDR1 MNHEY, CDR2 SMNVEV (reference sequence). This chain's CDR3 is CASRSGTGPNSPLHF. Here the CDR3 DNA reads TGTGCCAGCAGGTCCGGGACCGGGCCAAATTCACCCCTCCACTTT.

The V and J genes are TRBV11-2 and TRBJ2-2; 9 positions match TRBD1. There are 17 residues in the CDR3. Germline V gene data show CDR1 as SGHAT and CDR2 as FQNNGV. V shed 5 bases, J shed 4 bases, and the junction held 11 bases outside the gene matches. CDR3 in DNA: TGTGCCAGCAGCCCGCGAAGGGACAGGGTCCCCACCGGGGAGCTGTTTTTT. Residues: CASSPRRDRVPTGELFF.

The chain combines TRBV7-9 with TRBJ2-7; unclear D gene. CDR1 and CDR2 from the germline V gene are SEHNR and FQNEAQ (reference sequence). Trimming removed 1 base from V and 3 bases from J, with 10 bases in between. The CDR3 totals 14 residues. CDR3: CASSLGVRDYEQYF. In DNA form, the CDR3 reads TGTGCCAGCAGCTTAGGGGTCAGAGACTACGAGCAGTACTTC.

This chain connects TRBV25-1 to TRBJ1-6; D might be TRBD1 (6 bases). The V gene lost 3 bases and the J gene lost 9 bases, with 12 bases spanning the gap. Per the germline V gene, CDR1 is MGHDK and CDR2 is SYGVNS. The CDR3 spans 14 residues. CDR3 sequence (DNA): TGTGCCAGCAGTGATGCGGGGGCGCGTTCACCCCTCCACTTT. Its protein is CASSDAGARSPLHF.

The chain combines TRBV9 with TRBJ1-2, with D unresolved. The V end was cut by 3 bases, the J end by 7 bases, with 10 bases between. Germline V gene data show CDR1 as SGDLS and CDR2 as YYNGEE. CDR3 length: 12 residues. This CDR3 reads CASSGYTAGYTF. Here the CDR3 DNA reads TGTGCCAGCAGCGGATACACGGCTGGCTACACCTTC.

This chain uses TRBV30 with TRBJ1-6; a weak D match, TRBD1 (6 bases). This CDR3 is built from 13 residues. V was pared by 3 bases and J by 6 bases, with 9 bases between. Germline loops: CDR1 GTSNPN, CDR2 SVGIG (reference sequence). In nucleotides, the CDR3 is TGTGCCTGGAGCATACAGGGTAATTCACCCCTCCACTTT. As protein: CAWSIQGNSPLHF.

This clone was found many times. The V gene is TRBV9, the J gene TRBJ1-5, with a tentative D call TRBD1 (6 bases). Per the germline V gene, CDR1 is SGDLS and CDR2 is YYNGEE. The germline V and J ends were trimmed by 0 bases and 5 bases, with 12 bases remaining between them. CDR3 length: 15 residues. DNA of the CDR3: TGTGCCAGCAGCGTAGGCGGGGGCGGACATCAGCCCCAGCATTTT. Amino acids: CASSVGGGGHQPQHF.